Below, 12 T cell receptor beta chains from the same sample are listed, as sequenced in a study of T cells in Graves' hyperthyroidism and ophthalmopathy. TCR beta CDR3 regions were amplified from RNA transcripts. The HTBI set primed first-round TCR CDR3 RT-PCR. TCRdb fed the multiplex PCR reads into MiXCR, producing one record per CDR3 protein. The sample holds about 760,000 distinct CDR3 sequences, about 35% seen once. Sequencing was carried out using blood. The receptors shown here come from a woman aged 40 to 55 with Graves' hyperthyroidism.

About this clonotype: One end of the junction varies from germline; a read error may be responsible. The chain combines TRBV15 with TRBJ2-3, with D unclear. Germline assignment: CDR1 LNHNV and CDR2 YYDKDF (reference sequence). This CDR3 contains 14 residues. CDR3 in amino acids: CATSRDRSTDTRYF. Here the CDR3 DNA reads TGTGCCACCAGCAGAGATCGGTCCACAGATACGCGGTATTTT.

The V gene is TRBV5-1, the J gene TRBJ2-7, with 8 bases fitting TRBD1. The J call may not be correct, given that the DNA end is closer to TRBJ2-1. The germline gives CDR1 SGHRS, CDR2 YFSETQ. CDR3 length: 15 residues. CDR3: CASSVTGENYNEQFF. The DNA of the CDR3 is TGCGCCAGCAGCGTGACAGGGGAGAACTACAATGAGCAGTTCTTC.

The rearrangement uses TRBV29-1 and TRBJ1-2; 9 bases map to TRBD1. This CDR3 has 11 amino acids. Losses at the gene ends were 6 bases for V and 8 bases for J; bases not matched to a gene: 4. The germline V gene encodes CDR1 SQVTM and CDR2 ANQGSEA. CDR3 DNA: TGCAGCGTCGGGACAGGGAGAGGCTACACCTTC. Its translation is CSVGTGRGYTF.

This clonotype was found a few times. The chain joins TRBV20-1 to TRBJ1-2, with 7 bases identical to TRBD1. Germline V lookup: CDR1 DFQATT, CDR2 SNEGSKA (reference sequence). The CDR3 extends over 15 amino acids. V was pared by 4 bases and J by 2 bases, with 10 bases of the junction left unmatched. CDR3: CSATSTGAPNYGYTF. The DNA for the CDR3 is TGCAGTGCTACCTCTACAGGGGCCCCCAACTATGGCTACACCTTC.

This clonotype was seen only a few times. The rearrangement links TRBV9 to TRBJ1-2, with D tentatively TRBD1 (5 bases). V lost 4 bases to trimming and J lost 0 bases, with 13 bases between them. The CDR3 is 15 residues long. CDR1 and CDR2 from the germline V gene are SGDLS and YYNGEE. The CDR3 spells CASSPRSGPNYGYTF. DNA for the CDR3: TGTGCCAGCAGCCCGAGATCGGGACCTAACTATGGCTACACCTTC.

The table lists this clonotype with many counts. The rearrangement joins TRBV2 to TRBJ1-5; D is undetermined. CDR3 length: 15 amino acids. Germline CDR1 SNHLY, CDR2 FYNNEI. V lost 6 bases and J lost 1, with 13 bases in between. The CDR3 DNA is TGTGCCAGCAGGGCGGGCCCAAGGAGCAATCAGCCCCAGCATTTT. Its protein product is CASRAGPRSNQPQHF.

Ten or more counts support this clonotype. This chain uses TRBV2 with TRBJ1-5; no definite D call. Germline CDR1 and CDR2: SNHLY and FYNNEI. This CDR3 is 17 amino acids long. The V gene lost 3 bases and the J gene lost 2 bases, with 17 bases spanning the gap. The CDR3 DNA is TGTGCCAGCAGTGATATAACGTGGCAGATCGGCAATCAGCCCCAGCATTTT. This encodes CASSDITWQIGNQPQHF.

In this sample, this clonotype turned up many times. This chain links TRBV7-2 with TRBJ1-6; D uncertain. Germline V lookup: CDR1 SGHTA, CDR2 FQGNSA. The V end was cut by 1 base, the J end by 0 bases, with 10 bases between. This CDR3 is built from 17 residues. The CDR3 protein is CASSLVSGSSYNSPLHF. In DNA form, the CDR3 reads TGTGCCAGCAGCTTAGTGTCGGGGAGCTCCTATAATTCACCCCTCCACTTT. The variable domain in full, with the rest retrieved from reference TRBV7-2 and TRBJ1-6, is GAGVSQSPSNKVTEKGKDVELRCDPISGHTALYWYRQSLGQGLEFLIYFQGNSAPDKSGLPSDRFSAERTGGSVSTLTIQRTQQEDSAVYLCASSLVSGSSYNSPLHFGNGTRLTVT.

The V gene is TRBV7-3, the J gene TRBJ1-2; 8 nucleotides match TRBD1. The CDR3 covers 15 residues. Germline loops: CDR1 SGHTA, CDR2 FQGTGA. V was clipped by 5 bases and J by 4 bases; unmatched bases: 9. CDR3 sequence (DNA): TGTGCCAGCAGCCAAGATGCAGGGGGCGGCTATGGCTACACCTTC. Translated: CASSQDAGGGYGYTF.

The sample holds a few counts of this clonotype. Germline is not matched at one junction end, which may reflect a read error. The chain recombines TRBV7-2 with TRBJ1-2; D perhaps matches TRBD1 (5 bases). The germline gives CDR1 SGHTA, CDR2 FQGNSA. This CDR3 spans 14 amino acids. CDR3 in amino acids: CASSQVVGTRGYTF. As DNA, the CDR3 is TGCGCCAGCAGCCAAGTGGTGGGGACGCGGGGCTACACCTTC.

The genes are TRBV29-1 and TRBJ2-7, with TRBD1 matching over 11 bases. Unmatched junction bases numbered 6, after V lost 6 bases and J lost 5 bases. Germline V gene sequence: CDR1 SQVTM, CDR2 ANQGSEA. The CDR3 runs to 13 residues. The CDR3 bases are TGCAGCGTAGGGACAGGGGGTGTCAACGAGCAGTACTTC. Translation: CSVGTGGVNEQYF.

This clonotype was seen ten or more times. The chain employs TRBV7-2 and TRBJ1-4; D unresolved. There are 15 residues in the CDR3. Trimming removed 5 bases from V and 8 bases from J, with 18 bases in between. Germline CDR1 and CDR2: SGHTA and FQGNSA. The CDR3 region has the DNA TGTGCCAGCAGCCCCGAGAGAGGGCTAGGGGAAAAACTGTTTTTT. Protein: CASSPERGLGEKLFF.